The following is a T cell receptor (beta chain) sequence with its context. Its target antigen remains unknown. No much larger clonotype is one base removed from it; base qualities were not supplied. The data were taken from a study of cytomegalovirus exposure and HLA in healthy donors (dated by TCRdb to 2015 to 2018). Context from the whole study: An earlier analysis of roughly 570 of the donors reported roughly 300 Gb of sequence data and roughly 120 million unique TCR beta sequences obtained from around 190 million T cells. The study profiled the T cell repertoires of under 700 subjects by immunosequencing and related them to cytomegalovirus serostatus. Among the approximately 400 genotyped donors, about 85% belonged to the genetic ancestry cluster associated with self-reported Caucasian donors. Typing coverage differed by locus: A, B, C, DRB1 and DQB1 were typed in about 620-640 donors, DQA1 in 500 to 550, DPA1 in nearly 610, and DPB1 in around 440. The study aimed to test whether cataloging public T cell receptors could reveal signatures of past pathogen exposure. Every discovery cohort repertoire had been produced on one sequencing platform. A later analysis re-examined previously published TCR beta repertoires from roughly 650 donors and added high-resolution HLA genotyping to investigate patterns of TCR occurrence. In addition to the first cohort of 650 to 800 subjects, a separate validation cohort of over 90 different subjects was used. About 300 gigabases of sequencing data and roughly 90 million unique TCR sequences were included in an early release covering around 650 HLA-typed donors. Because of strong linkage in the cohort, 4 to 6 DR-DQ haplotypes were treated as single units for association and clustering. Across some 400 genotyped donors of the cohort, an average of about 240,000 unique TCR beta nucleotide sequences per donor were sequenced, and around 19% of those sequences were non-productive. In an earlier analysis of more than 550 of the donors, high-throughput TCR beta sequencing was used to judge whether each TCR beta V gene segment behaved as functional or pseudogenic. High-throughput TCR immunosequencing, statistical association of individual TCRs with disease status, and machine learning were combined to predict cytomegalovirus infection status. In a later genetic analysis, genome-wide SNP genotypes for about three fifths of the 666 donors were used, and that subset was treated as a discovery cohort. Alongside the repertoire data, information on donor age, sex, ethnicity and CMV serostatus was compiled. The later analysis used no new phenotypic data to find candidate immune exposures, relying instead on TCR beta sequences and their occurrence across donors. HLA typing included class I and class II loci at four-digit resolution. Study-wide conclusions, independent of this receptor: In vitro tests confirmed that a few of the cytomegalovirus-associated TCR beta chains recognize cytomegalovirus antigens. A total of roughly 160 TCR beta chains were listed by the study as associated with cytomegalovirus. Correlated functional status among segregating V segments might reflect linkage disequilibrium, but an unknown experimental factor could not be ruled out. In this cohort, only TCR beta chains were sequenced, and detectable features were limited by the absence of alpha or paired-chain data. Compared with equally common non-associated chains, HLA-associated TCR beta chains in a later analysis were more clonally expanded and had lower generation probabilities. A further reported finding was that TCR beta sequences accurately predicted the HLA-A and HLA-B alleles for most subjects in the first cohort. Cytomegalovirus status was reported to be diagnosed by the classifier with high specificity and sensitivity in both the original and validation cohorts. According to a later analysis, most CMV-associated TCR beta chains appeared to be HLA-restricted, and the HLA associations seemed to be driven largely by CMV exposure. Most TCR sequences were seen in very few donors, while some public TCRs were found in many individuals. The earlier analysis of around 600 of the donors excluded some 15 rarely observed V segments, including chromosome 9 orphons, because counts were too low. Roughly uniform sequencing depth across donors was assumed in presence/absence analyses, although this assumption may not hold. Specific HLA alleles were associated with 15,000 to 20,000 TCR beta sequences at a false discovery rate of 0.05 in a later analysis. The sequencing pipeline was judged likely to have produced a cluster of highly shared sequence variants as a technical artifact. Immune exposure information for the cohort was limited to CMV serostatus. In an earlier analysis of about 600 of the donors, most TCR beta V segments appeared in productive rearrangements about 87% or about 30% of the time, broadly matching IMGT annotations. A later genetic analysis associated a missense DCLRE1C variant with V-gene and J-gene trimming of TCR beta chains, and an independent cohort replicated the association. Some IMGT-functional V segments, including TRBV6-2 and TRBV6-3, could not be distinguished by the 87-base-pair reads and were therefore excluded. Because some donors lacked HLA typing at each locus, the association tests relied only on the typed subset. It was suggested by the authors that the approach could potentially be generalized to other disease states and immunological phenotypes. Several of the top co-occurrence clusters appeared to be linked to parvovirus B19, influenza, CMV and Epstein-Barr virus, according to a later analysis. According to a later analysis, TCR association rates differed among HLA loci, with DRB1 alleles showing the most associated TCRs and HLA-C alleles showing the fewest. When HLA alleles, especially DR and DQ, strongly co-occurred, TCR associations were difficult to assign to individual alleles. According to a later genetic analysis, donors in an Asian-associated ancestry cluster had fewer N-insertions in productive TCRs than the approximately 670-donor mean.

Inclusive of the bounding cysteine and phenylalanine, the CDR3 is 14 residues long. Only the CDR3 portion is preserved as DNA: 42 bases, with reading frame beginning at the first base. Deletion took 3 bases off V and 4 bases off J, with a span of 11 bases between the germline ends. The germline V gene yields SGDLS for CDR1 and YYNGEE for CDR2. The cohort was made up of around 720 healthy bone marrow donors. At the time of sampling, all cohort members were nominally healthy, though unrecorded immune exposures were likely present. The donor tested CMV seropositive, placing the donor among the roughly 300 seropositive members of the cohort. Every donor gave a peripheral blood sample, and the peripheral blood mononuclear cells from that sample were used for TCR beta sequencing. Genomic DNA was extracted from the blood cell samples with the Qiagen DNeasy Blood Extraction Kit. Preparation of the library involved the immunoSEQ multiplex PCR assay. A mixture of 60 forward primers for TCR Vbeta segments and 13 reverse primers for TCR Jbeta segments was used in the multiplex PCR. Amplification of the CDR3 region of rearranged TCR beta genes was performed with a multiplex PCR assay on genomic DNA. On the Illumina HiSeq System, the amplified TCR beta libraries were sequenced as 87-base-pair reads. Per the original workflow: In a later analysis, 80 million or so unique TCR beta chains were counted across the approximately 640 repertoires, and roughly 11 million of these chains were shared by at least two donors. Raw reads were error-corrected and collapsed into unique sequences by a nearest-neighbor algorithm in which closely related sequences were merged to remove PCR and sequencing errors. V, D and J gene segments were assigned by aligning CDR3 sequences to IMGT reference sequences. For a sequence to be retained, a match of at least six nucleotides was required to both a V gene segment and a J gene segment. A rearrangement counted as productive if the CDR3 had no stop codons and remained in frame with V and J, and every other rearrangement counted as non-productive. Following IMGT convention, CDR3 was defined as the stretch from the second conserved V-encoded cysteine up to the conserved J-encoded phenylalanine. The earlier analysis of about 610 of the donors excluded any sequence lacking an unambiguous match to a single V gene segment. In an earlier analysis of a few hundred of the donors, V segments were called functional above 56.7% productive rearrangements and were called segregating when the between-donor standard deviation exceeded 5%. A statistical classification framework was built for diagnosing cytomegalovirus status from the catalog of TCR beta chain sequences. V and J gene assignment, in a later analysis, came from comparing TCR nucleotide sequences with IMGT/GENE-DB human TR gene sequences. The TCRdist pipeline was used in a later analysis to assign CDR3 sequences and most-parsimonious VDJ recombination scenarios. In a later analysis, every TCR beta chain was defined by the combination of its CDR3 amino acid sequence and its V-gene family, and reads without a unique V-gene family were dropped. A later analysis removed 450 to 600 highly shared, low-generation-probability nucleotide sequences to deal with suspected cross-contamination and a sequencing artifact. For each public chain, a later analysis derived a clonal expansion index from normalized ranks of inferred template counts within each repertoire. In a later analysis, generation probabilities were computed with a VDJ recombination model fitted to out-of-frame rearrangements, and the resulting probabilities were checked against IGoR. A later analysis scored TCR-TCR, TCR-HLA and TCR-CMV co-occurrence with hypergeometric tests, applying a repertoire-size bias correction to TCR pairs. To estimate false discovery rates, a later analysis permuted the HLA or CMV assignments 20 times. In a later analysis, co-occurring TCRs were grouped with DBSCAN, and TCRdist sequence similarity was added when clustering was performed within HLA-allele-positive subsets. Repertoires with fewer than 30,000 or more than 120,000 public chains, plus five repertoires with anomalous nucleotide sharing, were excluded from co-occurrence clustering. TCRdb obtained this table from immuneACCESS and retained in-frame rearrangements with V and J assigned. These tables miss some clones; where compared with another copy, unresolved V genes account for less than half of the shortfall, and the remainder is unexplained. V, J and clone size were drawn from that table, and D and trimming were deduced from the DNA. For this sample the table gives over 90,000 clones, of which 70% to 80% were detected only once. Around 9.6% of the sample is held by the ten biggest clonotypes.

Rearrangement joined TRBV9 to TRBJ1-3; matching of 6 bases hints at TRBD1 as the D gene. Sequencing input: PBMCs. This TCR was recovered from a male donor in good health and CMV-seropositive. In nucleotide form, the sequence is TGTGCCAGCAGCGCCTCGCAGGGGGGAAACACCATATATTTT. The translation is CASSASQGGNTIYF.